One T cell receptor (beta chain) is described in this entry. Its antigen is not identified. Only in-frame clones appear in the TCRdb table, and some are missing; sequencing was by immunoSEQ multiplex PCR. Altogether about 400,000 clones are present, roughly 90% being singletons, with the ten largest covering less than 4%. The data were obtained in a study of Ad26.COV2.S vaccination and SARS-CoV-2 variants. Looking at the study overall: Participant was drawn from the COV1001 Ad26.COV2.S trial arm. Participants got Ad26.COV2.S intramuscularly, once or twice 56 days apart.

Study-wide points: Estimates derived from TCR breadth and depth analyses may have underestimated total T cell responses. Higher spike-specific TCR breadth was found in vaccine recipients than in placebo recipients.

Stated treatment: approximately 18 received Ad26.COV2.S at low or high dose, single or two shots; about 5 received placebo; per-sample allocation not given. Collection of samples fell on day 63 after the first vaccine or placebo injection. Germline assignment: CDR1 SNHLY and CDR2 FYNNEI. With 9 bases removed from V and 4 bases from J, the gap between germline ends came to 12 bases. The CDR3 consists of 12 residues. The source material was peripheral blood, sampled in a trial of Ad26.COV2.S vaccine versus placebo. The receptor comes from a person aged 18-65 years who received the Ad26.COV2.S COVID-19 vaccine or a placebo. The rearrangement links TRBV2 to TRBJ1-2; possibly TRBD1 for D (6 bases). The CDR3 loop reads CARLQGIYGYTF. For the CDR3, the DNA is TGTGCCAGACTCCAGGGGATCTATGGCTACACCTTC.